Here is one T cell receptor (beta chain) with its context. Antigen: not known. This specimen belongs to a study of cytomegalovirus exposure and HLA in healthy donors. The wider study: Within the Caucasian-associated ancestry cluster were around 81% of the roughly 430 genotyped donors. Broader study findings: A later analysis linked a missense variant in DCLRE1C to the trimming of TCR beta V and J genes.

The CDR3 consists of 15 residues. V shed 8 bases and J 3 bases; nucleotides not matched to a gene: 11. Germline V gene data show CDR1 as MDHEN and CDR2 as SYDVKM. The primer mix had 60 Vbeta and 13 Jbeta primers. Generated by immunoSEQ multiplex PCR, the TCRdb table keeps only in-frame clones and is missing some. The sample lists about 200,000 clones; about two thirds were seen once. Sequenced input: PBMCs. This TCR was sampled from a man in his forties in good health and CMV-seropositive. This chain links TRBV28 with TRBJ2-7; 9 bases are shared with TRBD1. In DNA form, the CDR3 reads TGTGCCAGCGGCCCTACAGGGGGCACCATCTACGAGCAGTACTTC. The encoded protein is CASGPTGGTIYEQYF.